The 2 T cell receptor beta chains reported below all come from one sample, sequenced in a study of blood T cell repertoires in COVID-19 (dated by TCRdb to the early 2020s). Library preparation was by the immunoSEQ multiplex PCR assay. TCRdb took this table from immuneACCESS and kept in-frame rearrangements with V and J called. Such tables lack part of the clones; where checked against another copy, unresolved V genes explain under half of the gap, and the rest is unexplained. The sample contains about 160,000 clones, over 75% of them found a single time. Around 6.7% of the sample is held by the ten biggest clonotypes. The sample taken for sequencing was PBMCs or T cells enriched from blood (not recorded which). The receptor source for this set is a woman aged 45-65 years who had recovered from COVID-19.

The table lists this clone with a count of one. This chain's CDR3 is CASSPLPENNSPLHF. In DNA, the CDR3 is TGTGCCAGCTCACCACTGCCAGAAAATAATTCACCCCTCCACTTT. V and J are TRBV18 and TRBJ1-6; no definite D call. Trimming took off 1 base at V and 5 bases at J, with 9 bases between the two ends. The CDR3 runs to 15 residues. The germline V gene has CDR1 KGHSH and CDR2 LQKENI.

This clone was counted once. The genes are TRBV7-9 and TRBJ2-1, with 7 bases lining up with TRBD1. V trimming: 6 bases; J trimming: 0 bases; junction bases outside the gene matches: 5. The germline CDR1 and CDR2 sequences are SEHNR and FQNEAQ (reference sequence). This CDR3 has 15 amino acids. The CDR3 spells CASSPTGISYNEQFF. CDR3 bases: TGTGCCAGCAGTCCGACAGGGATCTCCTACAATGAGCAGTTCTTC.